This T cell receptor beta chain derives from a study of T cells in pancreatic ductal adenocarcinoma. Whole-study findings and limits: This surgical cohort overrepresents the minority presenting with early-stage disease. Compared with tumor, blood showed more total productive templates and around 8-fold more clonotypes. Tumor and blood clonality did not differ significantly, about 0.1 versus 0.07.

Clones were read by immunoSEQ multiplex PCR, and TCRdb kept only the in-frame ones, dropping some. The table records roughly 100,000 clones, over 90% of them present only once. A remark on this clone: Antigen specificity is unknown.

The CDR3 spans 15 residues. Germline V gene sequence: CDR1 MNHEY, CDR2 SVGAGI. The ends lost 8 bases at V and 7 bases at J; junction bases unmatched: 12. The selected patients with pancreatic ductal adenocarcinoma had surgery but no neoadjuvant therapy. Sequenced: PBMCs. This receptor was taken from a human donor with pancreatic ductal adenocarcinoma. The chain has TRBV6-5 and TRBJ2-2; TRBD1 aligns across 8 bases. Here the CDR3 DNA reads TGTGCCAGCCAGCAGGACAGGGTAACTGGCGGGGAGCTGTTTTTT. Its protein is CASQQDRVTGGELFF.